Described below is a single T cell receptor beta chain sequence and its context. This clonotype was recorded many times. Its antigen target is currently unknown. Per-nucleotide qualities are absent, and no much larger clonotype sits a single base away. These data originate in a study of T cells in Graves' hyperthyroidism and ophthalmopathy (dated by TCRdb to about 2019). Describing the broader study: Peripheral blood samples were taken at initial diagnosis, before any treatment was given. TCR Vbeta CDR3 sequencing of 135 peripheral blood samples (roughly 43 ophthalmopathy, about 74 hyperthyroidism and roughly 17 progressor patients) is reported in the paper. An independent validation cohort of under 20 hyperthyroidism patients and approximately 16 patients who later progressed to ophthalmopathy tested prospective prediction of ophthalmopathy. To identify TCR V-J signatures that set the groups apart, the researchers used a discovery cohort of about a hundred patients, made up of 40 to 45 with Graves' ophthalmopathy and some 60 with stable Graves' hyperthyroidism. The study also compared thyroid tissue and blood T-cell repertoires from roughly six Graves' hyperthyroidism patients. The 75 to 100 discovery patients were randomly divided into training and test sets at a 7:3 ratio. After blood sampling, hyperthyroidism patients were treated with methimazole at a starting dose of 30 mg daily, and ophthalmopathy patients were treated with high-dose intravenous methylprednisolone.

TCR beta CDR3 regions were amplified from RNA transcripts. For the first round of RT-PCR on the TCR CDR3, the HTBI primer set was used together with the Qiagen OneStep RT-PCR kit. A second multiplex PCR round built the libraries, followed by size selection and purification. The libraries were sequenced on an Illumina HiSeq2000 using paired-end 100 bp reads. Per the authors' processing: SOAPnuke was used to process the raw data, removing reads that contained adapters or uncalled bases, had a mean Phred below 15, or lacked an exact match to the constant primer or identifier. COPE v1.2.5 was used to merge high-quality paired reads, and clonotypes were defined as unique nucleotide sequences. MiTCR v1.1 was used to align the clonotypes against IMGT TRBV, TRBD and TRBJ reference segments. The analysis included only V-J combinations with a frequency above 0.0001, which together covered approximately 99% of the repertoires. The TCS score was defined as the ratio of F50 (clonal expansion) to E x V (chaos), calculated using BLOSUM62-based TCRdist between CDR3 peptides within each V-J. Welch's t-statistics and random forest reduced roughly 540 V-J features to 13, which were used in a naive Bayes classifier (R e1071). In TCRdb, the public reads were trimmed at Q25 with fastp and aligned with MiXCR, with productive beta chains retained. Records with the same CDR3 protein are collapsed into one entry carrying the most frequent genes and DNA. TCRdb, not the original authors, processed these V and J calls. The sample yields about 210,000 distinct CDR3 sequences; 18% were counted once. The ten largest clones take up roughly two fifths of the sample.

Stable Graves' hyperthyroidism was defined as the absence of progression to ophthalmopathy over 18 months of follow-up. Hyperthyroidism patients were newly diagnosed, had a disease duration of under 2 months, and were aged 18 to 65 years. Any patient with an uncontrolled infection, another autoimmune disease, pregnancy or lactation was excluded. Clinical symptoms, serum thyroxine and TRAb, thyroid ultrasound, and orbital computed tomography formed the basis for the diagnoses. PBMCs were isolated from about 10 ml of fresh peripheral blood by Ficoll-Paque density gradient centrifugation. Total RNA was extracted with Trizol reagent, and quality was checked on an Agilent 2100 Bioanalyzer. CDR1 SNHLY and CDR2 FYNNEI were looked up in the germline V gene. V drops 1 base and J drops 1 base, leaving 11 bases in between. The CDR3 starts with the cysteine, ends with the phenylalanine, and has 15 residues. Of all the DNA, just the CDR3 is kept, 45 bases in frame from base 1.

Study-level results and caveats: A 13 V-J signature model separated ophthalmopathy from stable hyperthyroidism, with about 90% sensitivity and about 81% specificity in cross-validation and 80%/75% in testing. Sample size was not statistically predetermined, and blinding of investigators to group allocation was not performed. Most expanded thyroid clonotypes (frequency above 0.001) were also found in blood, which suggests that blood repertoires may mirror thyroid immune responses. In validation, the model predicted progression to ophthalmopathy a median of about 5.9 months before onset, with roughly 70% sensitivity and 72.22% specificity.

Input material: blood. The clonotype was recovered from a man between 40 and 49 years old with Graves' hyperthyroidism. The V and J segments used are TRBV2 and TRBJ2-7, and the D gene may be TRBD2, 6 bases matching. CDR3 sequence: CASSEVGGKSYEQYF. The nucleotide sequence is TGTGCCAGCAGTGAAGTTGGGGGGAAGTCCTACGAGCAGTACTTC.